Reported below is one TCR beta chain. Researchers prepared the TCRbeta library using unique molecular identifiers, the study reports. TCRdb used MiXCR to reprocess the PCR reads, holding one entry per CDR3 protein. The data show about 980,000 distinct CDR3 sequences, roughly 31% seen once. The sample is drawn from a study of T-cell reconstitution after alpha-beta-depleted transplantation in children. The input for sequencing was PBMCs, mostly from graft donor cells, taken 360 days after TCRalphabeta/CD19-depleted stem cell transplant. The TCR was taken from a boy under three years old who had a stem cell transplant for SCID, so the T cells may come from the graft donor.

As DNA, the CDR3 is TGTGCCAGCAGTGGTTTACTAGCGGGGGTTTACAATGAGCAGTTCTTC. This sequence encodes CASSGLLAGVYNEQFF. The chain couples TRBV2 to TRBJ2-1; 11 positions agree with TRBD2. The V gene end was trimmed by 4 bases and the J gene end by 4 bases; junction bases not matched to a gene: 6. This CDR3 is built from 16 residues. CDR1 and CDR2 (germline): SNHLY, FYNNEI. The entire variable domain, with the rest obtained from reference TRBV2 and TRBJ2-1, is as follows: EPEVTQTPSHQVTQMGQEVILRCVPISNHLYFYWYRQILGQKVEFLVSFYNNEISEKSEIFDDQFSVERPDGSNFTLKIRSTKLEDSAMYFCASSGLLAGVYNEQFFGPGTRLTVL.